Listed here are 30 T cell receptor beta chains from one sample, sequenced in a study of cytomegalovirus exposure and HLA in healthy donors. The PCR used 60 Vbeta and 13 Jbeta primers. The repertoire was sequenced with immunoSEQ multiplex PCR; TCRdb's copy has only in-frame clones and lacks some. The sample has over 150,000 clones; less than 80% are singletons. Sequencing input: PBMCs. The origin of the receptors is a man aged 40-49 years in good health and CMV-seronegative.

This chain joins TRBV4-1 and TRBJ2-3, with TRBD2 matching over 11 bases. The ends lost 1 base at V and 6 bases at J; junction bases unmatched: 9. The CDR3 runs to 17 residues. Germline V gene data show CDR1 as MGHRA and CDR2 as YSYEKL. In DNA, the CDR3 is TGCGCCAGCAGCCAAGGACCGGGACTAGCGGAGTCCGATACGCAGTATTTT. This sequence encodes CASSQGPGLAESDTQYF.

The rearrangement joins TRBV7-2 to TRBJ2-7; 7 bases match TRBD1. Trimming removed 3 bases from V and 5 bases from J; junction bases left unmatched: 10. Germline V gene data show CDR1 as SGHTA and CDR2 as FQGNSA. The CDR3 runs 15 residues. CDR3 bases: TGTGCCAGCAGCTTGAGAGGGGGCGGCGTGGACGAGCAGTACTTC. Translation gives CASSLRGGGVDEQYF.

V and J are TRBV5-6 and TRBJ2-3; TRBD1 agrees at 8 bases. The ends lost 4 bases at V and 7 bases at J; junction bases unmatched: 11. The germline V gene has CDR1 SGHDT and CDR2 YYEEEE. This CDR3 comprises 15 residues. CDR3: CASSRIRQGRYTQYF. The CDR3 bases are TGTGCCAGCAGCCGAATTCGACAGGGGAGGTATACGCAGTATTTT.

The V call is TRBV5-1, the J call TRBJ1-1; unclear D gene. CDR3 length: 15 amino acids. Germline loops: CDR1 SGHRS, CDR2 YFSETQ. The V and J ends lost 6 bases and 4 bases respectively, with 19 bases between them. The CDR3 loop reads CASTHAASGGTEAFF. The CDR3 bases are TGCGCCAGCACCCATGCGGCTTCGGGTGGCACTGAAGCTTTCTTT.

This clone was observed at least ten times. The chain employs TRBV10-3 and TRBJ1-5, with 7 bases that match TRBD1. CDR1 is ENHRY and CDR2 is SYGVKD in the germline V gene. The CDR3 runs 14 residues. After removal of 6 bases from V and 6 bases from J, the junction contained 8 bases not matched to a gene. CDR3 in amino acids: CAIRGDSESQPQHF. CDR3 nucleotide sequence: TGTGCCATCAGGGGGGACAGTGAGAGTCAGCCCCAGCATTTT.

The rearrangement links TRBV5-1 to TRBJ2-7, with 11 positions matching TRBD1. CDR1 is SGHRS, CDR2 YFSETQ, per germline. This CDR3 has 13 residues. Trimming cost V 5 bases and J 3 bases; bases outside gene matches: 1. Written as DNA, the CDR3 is TGCGCCAGCAGGGGACAGGGGGACTACGAGCAGTACTTC. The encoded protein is CASRGQGDYEQYF.

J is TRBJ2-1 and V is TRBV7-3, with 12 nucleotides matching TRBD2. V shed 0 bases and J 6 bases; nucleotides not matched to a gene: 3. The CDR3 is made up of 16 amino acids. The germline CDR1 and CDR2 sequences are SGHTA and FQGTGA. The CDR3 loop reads CASSLTLAGGFNEQFF. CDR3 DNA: TGTGCCAGCAGCTTAACTCTAGCGGGGGGGTTCAATGAGCAGTTCTTC.

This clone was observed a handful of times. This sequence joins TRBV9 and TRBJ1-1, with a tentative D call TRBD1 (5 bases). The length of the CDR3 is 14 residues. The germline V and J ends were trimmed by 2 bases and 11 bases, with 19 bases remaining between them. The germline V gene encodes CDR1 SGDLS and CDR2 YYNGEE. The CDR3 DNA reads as TGTGCCAGCAGCGTGGCGGGGGGATCTCCGGCGGCTTTCTTT. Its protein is CASSVAGGSPAAFF.

CDR3 DNA sequence: TGCGCCAGCAGCCAAGTGATACAGGTGTATGAGCAGTTCTTC. Translation: CASSQVIQVYEQFF. The chain is built from TRBV4-3 and TRBJ2-1; D is possibly TRBD1 (5 bases). This CDR3 has 14 residues. The V end lost 1 base, the J end lost 8 bases, and 12 bases lay between the germline ends. The germline gives CDR1 LGHNA, CDR2 YSLEER.

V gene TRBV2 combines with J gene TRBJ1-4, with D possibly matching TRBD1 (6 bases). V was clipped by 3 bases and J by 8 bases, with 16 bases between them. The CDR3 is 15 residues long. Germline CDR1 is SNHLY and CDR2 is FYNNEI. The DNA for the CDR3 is TGTGCCAGCAGTGATGCGGGGGGCGTTGAGGAAAAACTGTTTTTT. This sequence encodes CASSDAGGVEEKLFF.

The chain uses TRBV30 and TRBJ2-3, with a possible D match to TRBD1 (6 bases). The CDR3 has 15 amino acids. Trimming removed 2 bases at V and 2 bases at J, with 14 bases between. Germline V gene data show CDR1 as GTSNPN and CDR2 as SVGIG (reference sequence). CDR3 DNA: TGTGCCTGGAGTTTGATTGGGGGACACACAGATACGCAGTATTTT. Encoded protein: CAWSLIGGHTDTQYF. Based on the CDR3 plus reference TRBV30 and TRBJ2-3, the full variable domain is SQTIHQWPATLVQPVGSPLSLECTVEGTSNPNLYWYRQAAGRGLQLLFYSVGIGQISSEVPQNLSASRPQDRQFILSSKKLLLSDSGFYLCAWSLIGGHTDTQYFGPGTRLTVL.

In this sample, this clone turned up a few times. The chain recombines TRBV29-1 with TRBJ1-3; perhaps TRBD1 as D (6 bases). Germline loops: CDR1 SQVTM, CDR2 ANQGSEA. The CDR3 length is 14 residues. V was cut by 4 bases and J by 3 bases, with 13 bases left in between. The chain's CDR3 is CSVGARGSGNTIYF. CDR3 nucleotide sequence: TGCAGCGTTGGGGCCAGGGGAAGTGGAAACACCATATATTTT.

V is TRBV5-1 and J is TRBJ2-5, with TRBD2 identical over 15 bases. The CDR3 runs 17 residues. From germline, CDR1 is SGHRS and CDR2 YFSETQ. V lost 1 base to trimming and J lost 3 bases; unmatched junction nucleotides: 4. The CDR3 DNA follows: TGCGCCAGCAGCTTGCCGGGACTAGCGGGGGGTAAAGAGACCCAGTACTTC. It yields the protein CASSLPGLAGGKETQYF.

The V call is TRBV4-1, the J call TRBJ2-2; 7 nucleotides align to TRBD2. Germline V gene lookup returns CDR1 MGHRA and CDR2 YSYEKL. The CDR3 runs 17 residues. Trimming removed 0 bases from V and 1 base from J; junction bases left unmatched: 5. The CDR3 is CASSQDQRGVNTGELFF. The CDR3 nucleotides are TGCGCCAGCAGCCAAGATCAGCGGGGAGTGAACACCGGGGAGCTGTTTTTT.

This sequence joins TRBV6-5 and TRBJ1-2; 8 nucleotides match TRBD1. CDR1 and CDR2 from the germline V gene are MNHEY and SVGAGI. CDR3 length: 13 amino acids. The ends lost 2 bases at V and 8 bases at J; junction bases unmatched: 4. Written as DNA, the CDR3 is TGTGCCAGCAGTTACGGTCAGGGGGCGGGCTACACCTTC. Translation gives CASSYGQGAGYTF.

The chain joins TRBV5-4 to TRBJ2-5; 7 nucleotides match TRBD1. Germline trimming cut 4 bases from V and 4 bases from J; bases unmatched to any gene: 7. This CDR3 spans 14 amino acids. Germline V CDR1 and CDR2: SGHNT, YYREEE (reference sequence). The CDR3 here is CASSRDRVGETQYF. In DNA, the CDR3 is TGTGCCAGCAGCCGCGACAGGGTGGGAGAGACCCAGTACTTC.

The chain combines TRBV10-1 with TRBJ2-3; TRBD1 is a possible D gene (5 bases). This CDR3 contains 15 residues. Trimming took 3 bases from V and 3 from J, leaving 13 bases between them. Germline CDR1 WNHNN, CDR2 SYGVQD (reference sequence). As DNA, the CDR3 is TGCGCCAGCAGTGACCGTGGGGCACAAACAGATACGCAGTATTTT. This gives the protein CASSDRGAQTDTQYF.

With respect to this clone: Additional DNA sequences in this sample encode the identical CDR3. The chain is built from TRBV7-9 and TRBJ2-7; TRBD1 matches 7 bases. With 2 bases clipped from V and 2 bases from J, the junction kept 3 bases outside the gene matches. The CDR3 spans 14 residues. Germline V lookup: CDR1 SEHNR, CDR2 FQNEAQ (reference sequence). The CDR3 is CASSLRDRPYEQYF. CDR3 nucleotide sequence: TGTGCCAGCAGCTTAAGGGACAGACCCTACGAGCAGTACTTC.

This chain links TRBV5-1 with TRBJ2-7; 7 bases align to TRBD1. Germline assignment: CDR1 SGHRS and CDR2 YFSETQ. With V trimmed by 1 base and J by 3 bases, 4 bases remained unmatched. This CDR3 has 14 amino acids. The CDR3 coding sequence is TGCGCCAGCAGCTTGAAGGGGGCTGTCTACGAGCAGTACTTC. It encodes CASSLKGAVYEQYF.

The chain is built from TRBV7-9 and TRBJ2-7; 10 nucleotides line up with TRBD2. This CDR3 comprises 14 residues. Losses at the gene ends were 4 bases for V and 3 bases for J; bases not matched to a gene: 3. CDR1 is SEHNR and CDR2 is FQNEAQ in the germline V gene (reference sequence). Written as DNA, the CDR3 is TGTGCCAGCAGCTGGAGCGGGGGGGACTACGAGCAGTACTTC. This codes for CASSWSGGDYEQYF.

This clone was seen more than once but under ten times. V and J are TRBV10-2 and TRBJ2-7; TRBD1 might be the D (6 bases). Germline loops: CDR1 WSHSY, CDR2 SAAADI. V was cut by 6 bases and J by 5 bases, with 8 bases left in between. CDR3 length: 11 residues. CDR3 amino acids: CASSRGHEQYF. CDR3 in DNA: TGCGCCAGCAGCAGGGGACACGAGCAGTACTTC.

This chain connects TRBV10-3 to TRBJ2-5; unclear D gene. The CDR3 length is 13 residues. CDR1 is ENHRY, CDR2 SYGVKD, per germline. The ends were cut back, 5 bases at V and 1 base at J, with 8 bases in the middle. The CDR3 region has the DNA TGTGCCATCAGTTCCCCTCCCCAAGAGACCCAGTACTTC. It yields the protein CAISSPPQETQYF.

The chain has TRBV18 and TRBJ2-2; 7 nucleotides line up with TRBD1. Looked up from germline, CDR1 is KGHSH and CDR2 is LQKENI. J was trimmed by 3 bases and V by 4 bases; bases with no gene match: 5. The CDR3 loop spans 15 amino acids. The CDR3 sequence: CASSLQGTDTGELFF. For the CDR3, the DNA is TGTGCCAGCTCACTACAGGGGACAGACACCGGGGAGCTGTTTTTT.

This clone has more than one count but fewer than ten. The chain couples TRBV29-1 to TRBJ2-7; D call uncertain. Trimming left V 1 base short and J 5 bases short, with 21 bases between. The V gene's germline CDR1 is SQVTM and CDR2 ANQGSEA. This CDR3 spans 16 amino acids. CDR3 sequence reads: CSVEGTASTSDNEQYF. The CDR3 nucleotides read TGCAGCGTTGAAGGTACGGCAAGCACGTCAGACAACGAGCAGTACTTC.

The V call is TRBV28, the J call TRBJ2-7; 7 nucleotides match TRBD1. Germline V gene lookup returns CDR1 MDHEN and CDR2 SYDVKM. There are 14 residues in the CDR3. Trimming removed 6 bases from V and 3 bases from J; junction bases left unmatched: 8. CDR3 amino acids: CASRVQGTVYEQYF. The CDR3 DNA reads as TGTGCCAGCAGGGTGCAGGGGACAGTCTACGAGCAGTACTTC. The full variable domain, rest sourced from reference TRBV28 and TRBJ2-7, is DVKVTQSSRYLVKRTGEKVFLECVQDMDHENMFWYRQDPGLGLRLIYFSYDVKMKEKGDIPEGYSVSREKKERFSLILESASTNQTSMYLCASRVQGTVYEQYFGPGTRLTVT.

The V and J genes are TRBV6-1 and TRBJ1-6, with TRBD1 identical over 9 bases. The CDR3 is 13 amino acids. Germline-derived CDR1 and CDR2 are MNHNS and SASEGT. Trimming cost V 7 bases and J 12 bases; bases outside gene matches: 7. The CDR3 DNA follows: TGTGCCAGCATAAGGGACAGGGAAGGACCCCTCCACTTT. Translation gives CASIRDREGPLHF.

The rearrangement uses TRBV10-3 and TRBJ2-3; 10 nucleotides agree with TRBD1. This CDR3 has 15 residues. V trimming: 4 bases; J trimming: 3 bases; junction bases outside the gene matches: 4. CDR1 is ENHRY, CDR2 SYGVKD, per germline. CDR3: CAISVGDRGTDTQYF. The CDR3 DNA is TGTGCCATCAGTGTCGGGGACAGGGGTACAGATACGCAGTATTTT.

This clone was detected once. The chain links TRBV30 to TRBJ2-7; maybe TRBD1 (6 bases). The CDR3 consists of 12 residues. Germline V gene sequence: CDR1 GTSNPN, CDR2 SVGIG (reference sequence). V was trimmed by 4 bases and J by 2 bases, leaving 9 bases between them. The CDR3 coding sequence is TGTGCCTGGAAGACAGGCACCTACGAGCAGTACTTC. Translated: CAWKTGTYEQYF.

The CDR3 bases are TGTGCCAGCAGCCAAGCTGGTGGGGCGCCGAAGACCCAGTACTTC. Translated, it gives CASSQAGGAPKTQYF. The chain employs TRBV4-2 and TRBJ2-5, with TRBD1 as a possible D gene (5 bases). CDR3 length equals 15 residues. V was shortened by 1 base and J by 6 bases, with 15 bases between the two germline ends. Germline V CDR1 and CDR2: LGHNA, YNFKEQ.

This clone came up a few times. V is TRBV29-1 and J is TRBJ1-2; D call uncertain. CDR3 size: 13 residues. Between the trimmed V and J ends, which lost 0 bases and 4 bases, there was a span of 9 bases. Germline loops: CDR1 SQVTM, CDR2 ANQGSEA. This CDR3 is CSVEDRSGYGYTF. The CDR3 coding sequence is TGCAGCGTTGAAGATAGGTCAGGCTATGGCTACACCTTC.